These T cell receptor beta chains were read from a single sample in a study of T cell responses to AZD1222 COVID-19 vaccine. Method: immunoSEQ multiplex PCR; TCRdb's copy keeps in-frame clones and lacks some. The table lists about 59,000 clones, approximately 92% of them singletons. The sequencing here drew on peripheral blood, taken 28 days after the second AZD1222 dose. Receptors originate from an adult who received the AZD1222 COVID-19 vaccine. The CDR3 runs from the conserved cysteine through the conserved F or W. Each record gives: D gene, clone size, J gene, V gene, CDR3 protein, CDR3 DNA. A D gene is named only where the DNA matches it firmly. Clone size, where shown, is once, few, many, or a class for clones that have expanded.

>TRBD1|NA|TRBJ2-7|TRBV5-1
CASSPRPDRPEYEQYF
TGCGCCAGCAGCCCCAGACCGGACAGGCCCGAATACGAGCAGTACTTC
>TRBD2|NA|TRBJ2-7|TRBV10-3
CAISESFVFGTSGREQYF
TGTGCCATCAGTGAGTCTTTTGTTTTCGGGACTAGCGGACGCGAGCAGTACTTC
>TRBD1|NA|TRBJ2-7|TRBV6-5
CASRPTGAIPYEQYF
TGTGCCAGCAGACCCACAGGGGCGATCCCCTACGAGCAGTACTTC
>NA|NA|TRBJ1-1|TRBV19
CASSISTTNTEAFF
TGTGCCAGTAGTATCTCGACAACGAACACTGAAGCTTTCTTT
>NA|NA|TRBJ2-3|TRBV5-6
CASSPQPSTDTQYF
TGTGCCAGCAGTCCTCAGCCAAGCACAGATACGCAGTATTTT
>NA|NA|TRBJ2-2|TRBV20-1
CSASGPLNTGELFF
TGCAGTGCTAGTGGCCCCCTGAACACCGGGGAGCTGTTTTTT
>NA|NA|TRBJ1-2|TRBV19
CATLDRANYGYTF
TGTGCCACCCTCGACCGGGCTAACTATGGCTACACCTTC
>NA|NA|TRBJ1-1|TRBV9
CASTRGGGVEAFF
TGTGCCAGCACCCGAGGGGGAGGTGTTGAAGCTTTCTTT
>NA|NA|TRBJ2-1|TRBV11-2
CASSLKEGGEQFF
TGTGCCAGCAGCTTAAAGGAGGGGGGTGAGCAGTTCTTC
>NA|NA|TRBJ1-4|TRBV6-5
CASSRQSNEKLFF
TGTGCCAGCAGCCGACAGTCTAATGAAAAACTGTTTTTT
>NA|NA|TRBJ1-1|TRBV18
CASSSQMNTEAFF
TGTGCCAGCTCCTCTCAAATGAACACTGAAGCTTTCTTT
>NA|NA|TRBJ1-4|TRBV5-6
CASSFRVSGEKLFF
TGTGCCAGCAGCTTTCGCGTTTCTGGTGAAAAACTGTTTTTT
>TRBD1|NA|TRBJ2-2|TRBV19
CASSRTGLGELFF
TGTGCCAGTAGCAGGACAGGGCTCGGGGAGCTGTTTTTT
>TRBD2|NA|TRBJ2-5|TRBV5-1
CASSLPLGREGETQYF
TGCGCCAGCAGCCTCCCCCTGGGCAGGGAGGGCGAGACCCAGTACTTC
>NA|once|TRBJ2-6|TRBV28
CASSRGPEAGANVLTF
TGTGCCAGCAGCCGGGGGCCAGAAGCTGGGGCCAACGTCCTGACTTTC
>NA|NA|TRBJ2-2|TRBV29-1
CSVAATGELFF
TGCAGCGTTGCGGCTACCGGGGAGCTGTTTTTT
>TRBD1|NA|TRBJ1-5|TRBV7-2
CASSFGQGGQPQHF
TGTGCCAGCAGCTTCGGACAGGGTGGACAGCCCCAGCATTTT
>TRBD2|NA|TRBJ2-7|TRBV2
CASSTGTSAYYEQYF
TGTGCCAGCAGTACCGGGACTAGCGCCTACTACGAGCAGTACTTC
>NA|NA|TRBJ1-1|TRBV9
CASSLGGSTEAFF
TGTGCCAGCAGCCTAGGAGGATCCACTGAAGCTTTCTTT
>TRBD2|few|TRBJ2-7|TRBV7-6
CASSLTTPGLAGGYHEQYF
TGTGCCAGCAGCCTAACCACTCCGGGACTAGCGGGAGGGTACCACGAGCAGTACTTC
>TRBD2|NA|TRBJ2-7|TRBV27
CASIRSGVPYEQYF
TGTGCCAGCATTCGGAGCGGGGTCCCCTACGAGCAGTACTTC
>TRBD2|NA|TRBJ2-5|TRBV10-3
CAISEEVAGLGTQYF
TGTGCCATCAGTGAAGAGGTAGCGGGGTTGGGGACCCAGTACTTC
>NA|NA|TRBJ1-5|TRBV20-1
CSASHTADYQPQHF
TGCAGTGCTAGTCATACAGCTGATTATCAGCCCCAGCATTTT
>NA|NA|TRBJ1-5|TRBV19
CASSIRGSHNQPQHF
TGTGCCAGTAGTATACGGGGCAGCCACAATCAGCCCCAGCATTTT
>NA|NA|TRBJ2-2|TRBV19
CASTAAGGANTGELFF
TGTGCCAGTACCGCGGCGGGCGGAGCGAACACCGGGGAGCTGTTTTTT
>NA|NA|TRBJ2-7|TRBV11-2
CASSFVGLYEQYF
TGTGCCAGCAGCTTCGTCGGCCTCTACGAGCAGTACTTC
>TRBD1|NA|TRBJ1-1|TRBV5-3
CARSFYRDRGKKMCLKAFF
TGTGCCAGAAGCTTCTACCGGGACAGGGGGAAAAAGATGTGCCTTAAAGCTTTCTTT
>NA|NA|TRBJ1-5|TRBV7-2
CASSQFRGKDQPQHF
TGTGCCAGCAGCCAATTCCGGGGGAAAGATCAGCCCCAGCATTTT
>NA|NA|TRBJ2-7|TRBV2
CASSGVGLYEQYF
TGTGCCAGCAGTGGGGTTGGACTGTACGAGCAGTACTTC
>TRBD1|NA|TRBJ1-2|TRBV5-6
CASSTDRGLGYGYTF
TGTGCCAGCAGCACGGACAGGGGGCTTGGCTATGGCTACACCTTC
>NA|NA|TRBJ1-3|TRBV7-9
CARTKLEDSSGNTIYF
TGTGCCAGGACCAAGCTCGAGGATTCGTCTGGAAACACCATATATTTT
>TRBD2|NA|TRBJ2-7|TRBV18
CASSPGGSRYEQYF
TGTGCCAGCTCACCGGGCGGGAGCCGGTACGAGCAGTACTTC
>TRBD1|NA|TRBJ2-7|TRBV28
CASIGMPGGYEQYF
TGTGCCAGCATAGGGATGCCAGGGGGCTACGAGCAGTACTTC
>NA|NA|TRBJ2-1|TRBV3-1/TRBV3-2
CASSYNNEQFF
TGTGCCAGCAGCTATAACAATGAGCAGTTCTTC
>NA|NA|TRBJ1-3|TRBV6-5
CASRRGTYGNTIYF
TGTGCCAGCAGGCGGGGGACGTACGGAAACACCATATATTTT
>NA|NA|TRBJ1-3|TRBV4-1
CASSQENGWGNTIYF
TGCGCCAGCAGCCAAGAGAATGGGTGGGGAAACACCATATATTTT
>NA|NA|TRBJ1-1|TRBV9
CASSVHIENTEAFF
TGTGCCAGCAGCGTTCATATTGAGAACACTGAAGCTTTCTTT
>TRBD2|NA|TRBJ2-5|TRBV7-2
CASSHSGGGGPGKTQYF
TGTGCCAGCAGCCATTCCGGTGGGGGAGGGCCGGGTAAGACCCAGTACTTC
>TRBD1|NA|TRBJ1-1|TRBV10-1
CASRTGMNTEAFF
TGCGCCAGCAGGACAGGGATGAACACTGAAGCTTTCTTT
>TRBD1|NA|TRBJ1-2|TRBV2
CASSFDRGASNYGYTF
TGTGCCAGCAGTTTTGACAGGGGGGCATCCAACTATGGCTACACCTTC
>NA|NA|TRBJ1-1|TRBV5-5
CASSLVASQFAEAFF
TGTGCCAGCAGCTTGGTTGCCAGTCAATTCGCTGAAGCTTTCTTT
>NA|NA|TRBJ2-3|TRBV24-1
CATSRGFGSTDTQYF
TGTGCCACCAGTAGGGGGTTCGGGAGCACAGATACGCAGTATTTT
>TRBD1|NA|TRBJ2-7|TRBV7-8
CASSWGQGESYEQYF
TGTGCCAGCAGCTGGGGACAGGGCGAAAGCTACGAGCAGTACTTC
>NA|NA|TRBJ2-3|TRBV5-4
CASSLDSNDPTDTQYF
TGTGCCAGCAGCCTCGACTCAAACGATCCCACAGATACGCAGTATTTT
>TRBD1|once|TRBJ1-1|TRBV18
CASSPLTDRVGTEAFF
TGTGCCAGCTCACCTCTCACCGACAGGGTTGGCACTGAAGCTTTCTTT